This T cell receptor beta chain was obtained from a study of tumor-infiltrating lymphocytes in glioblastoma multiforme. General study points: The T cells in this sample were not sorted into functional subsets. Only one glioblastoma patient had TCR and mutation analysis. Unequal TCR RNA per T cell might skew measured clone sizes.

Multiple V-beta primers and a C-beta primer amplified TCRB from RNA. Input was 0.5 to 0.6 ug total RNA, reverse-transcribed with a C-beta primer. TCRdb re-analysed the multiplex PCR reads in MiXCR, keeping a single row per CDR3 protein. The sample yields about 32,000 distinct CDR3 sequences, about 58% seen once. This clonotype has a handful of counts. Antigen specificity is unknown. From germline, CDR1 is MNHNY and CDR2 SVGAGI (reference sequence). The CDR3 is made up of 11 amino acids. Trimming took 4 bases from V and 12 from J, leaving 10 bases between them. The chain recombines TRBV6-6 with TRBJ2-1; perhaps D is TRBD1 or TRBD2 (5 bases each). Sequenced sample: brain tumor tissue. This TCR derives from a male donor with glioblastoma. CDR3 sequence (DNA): TGTGCCAGCAGTTCTGGGACGCGGCAGTTCTTC. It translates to CASSSGTRQFF.